The 15 T cell receptor beta chains reported below all come from one sample, sequenced in a study of memory CD4+ T cells and cytomegalovirus serostatus. Generated by immunoSEQ multiplex PCR, the TCRdb table keeps only in-frame clones and is missing some. The sample has approximately 49,000 clones; about three quarters are singletons. The sort gate was single viable CD3+CD4+CD8-CD45RO+ cells for memory CD4+ T cells. Sequencing used memory CD4+ T cells from blood. The origin of the receptors is an adult in good health and CMV-seronegative.

Only one count was recorded for this clone. The same CDR3 can be traced to other DNA sequences in this sample. The J gene is TRBJ1-2, the V gene TRBV28, with D hard to call. CDR3 length equals 12 residues. Germline assignment: CDR1 MDHEN and CDR2 SYDVKM. V lost 2 bases to trimming and J lost 8 bases, with 9 bases between them. The CDR3 bases are TGTGCCAGCAGTTTAATGAGCTACGGCTACACCTTC. Residues: CASSLMSYGYTF.

J is TRBJ2-3 and V is TRBV19; no firm D call. This CDR3 has 11 residues. Germline assignment: CDR1 LNHDA and CDR2 SQIVND (reference sequence). Trimming removed 6 bases from V and 3 bases from J, with 4 bases in between. CDR3 residues: CASRETDTQYF. The CDR3 bases are TGTGCCAGTAGAGAAACAGATACGCAGTATTTT. Using reference TRBV19 and TRBJ2-3 for the parts outside the CDR3, the full variable domain is DGGITQSPKYLFRKEGQNVTLSCEQNLNHDAMYWYRQDPGQGLRLIYYSQIVNDFQKGDIAEGYSVSREKKESFPLTVTSAQKNPTAFYLCASRETDTQYFGPGTRLTVL.

V and J are TRBV7-8 and TRBJ2-1, with 8 nucleotides matching TRBD2. With V trimmed by 5 bases and J by 6 bases, 12 bases remained unmatched. CDR1 and CDR2 from the germline V gene are SGHVS and FQNEAQ. The CDR3 has 16 amino acids. The CDR3 region is CASSILAGGPPNEQFF. DNA of the CDR3: TGTGCCAGCAGCATCCTGGCGGGGGGCCCCCCCAATGAGCAGTTCTTC.

The CDR3 spells CASSGVTTSTDTQYF. CDR3 coding DNA: TGTGCCAGCAGTGGGGTCACAACTAGCACAGATACGCAGTATTTT. The chain recombines TRBV28 with TRBJ2-3; D not resolved. Germline-derived CDR1 and CDR2 are MDHEN and SYDVKM. V lost 5 bases, J lost 0 bases, and 12 bases lay in between. CDR3 length: 15 residues.

The chain's CDR3 is CASRHTGGGYGYTF. The CDR3 nucleotides are TGTGCCAGCAGACACACAGGGGGAGGCTATGGCTACACCTTC. The chain carries TRBV5-5 and TRBJ1-2, with TRBD1 identical over 8 bases. Germline CDR1 and CDR2: SGHKS and YYEKEE (reference sequence). V shed 5 bases, J shed 4 bases, and the junction held 7 bases outside the gene matches. The CDR3 sequence is 14 residues long.

The chain employs TRBV7-6 and TRBJ2-5; D could derive from TRBD1 or TRBD2 (7 bases each). V was shortened by 5 bases and J by 2 bases, with 18 bases between the two germline ends. The CDR3 is 16 amino acids. CDR1 and CDR2 (germline): SGHVS, FNYEAQ. This chain's CDR3 is CASSRRGDSDQETQYF. The CDR3 bases are TGTGCCAGCAGCAGACGGGGGGACAGCGATCAAGAGACCCAGTACTTC. The full variable domain, rest sourced from reference TRBV7-6 and TRBJ2-5, is GAGVSQSPRYKVTKRGQDVALRCDPISGHVSLYWYRQALGQGPEFLTYFNYEAQQDKSGLPNDRFSAERPEGSISTLTIQRTEQRDSAMYRCASSRRGDSDQETQYFGPGTRLLVL.

The chain has TRBV7-8 and TRBJ2-7, with D perhaps given as TRBD1 or TRBD2 (5 bases each). Per germline, CDR1 SGHVS and CDR2 FQNEAQ. CDR3 size: 17 residues. Trimming pared 6 bases from V and 1 base from J, leaving 22 bases between. The CDR3 here is CASRPRTAGTGSYEQYF. The CDR3, as DNA: TGTGCCAGCAGACCACGTACCGCCGGGACCGGTTCCTACGAGCAGTACTTC.

The chain couples TRBV18 to TRBJ2-5; D remains unclear. The V and J ends lost 1 base and 2 bases respectively, with 8 bases between them. There are 14 residues in the CDR3. Germline V gene lookup returns CDR1 KGHSH and CDR2 LQKENI. CDR3 loop: CASSPRAVQETQYF. CDR3 DNA sequence: TGTGCCAGCTCACCACGGGCTGTACAAGAGACCCAGTACTTC.

This chain links TRBV12-5 with TRBJ2-3; 7 bases match TRBD1. The ends lost 5 bases at V and 2 bases at J; junction bases unmatched: 7. Germline CDR1 LGHNT, CDR2 FRNRAP. This CDR3 is built from 15 residues. The CDR3 DNA sequence: TGTGCTAGTGGTACCTCAGGGGGAGTCACAGATACGCAGTATTTT. It translates to CASGTSGGVTDTQYF.

In this sample, this clone turned up a few times. The chain uses TRBV28 and TRBJ1-3, with unresolved D. CDR1 and CDR2 from the germline V gene are MDHEN and SYDVKM. V lost 6 bases and J lost 0, with 12 bases in between. The CDR3 is 15 residues long. In DNA, the CDR3 is TGTGCCAGCAGCCCGGGCCTCACCTCTGGAAACACCATATATTTT. Translating it yields CASSPGLTSGNTIYF.

This chain connects TRBV18 to TRBJ2-7; 10 positions match TRBD2. CDR1 and CDR2 from the germline V gene are KGHSH and LQKENI. The length of the CDR3 is 14 residues. The trim removed 3 bases at V and 5 bases at J, leaving 4 bases unmatched. CDR3 coding DNA: TGTGCCAGCTCACCCGGGACTAGCGTACACGAGCAGTACTTC. The encoded protein is CASSPGTSVHEQYF.

The genes are TRBV7-2 and TRBJ1-1; 10 nucleotides agree with TRBD1. This CDR3 is built from 13 residues. Germline lookup yields CDR1 SGHTA and CDR2 FQGNSA. J lost 5 bases, V lost 10 bases, and 7 bases had no gene match. The CDR3 DNA sequence: TGTGCCACCGAGACAGGGGGCGGGACTGAAGCTTTCTTT. This translates into CATETGGGTEAFF.

This chain joins TRBV7-3 and TRBJ2-1, with 14 positions matching TRBD2. Germline loops: CDR1 SGHTA, CDR2 FQGTGA. V was pared by 5 bases and J by 7 bases, with 13 bases of the junction left unmatched. The CDR3 totals 18 residues. The CDR3 nucleotides read TGTGCCAGCAGCCCCCGCCTGGGACTAGCGGGGGAGAGGAATGAGCAGTTCTTC. Translation: CASSPRLGLAGERNEQFF.

The CDR3 spells CASSLIGGNTEAFF. The CDR3, as DNA: TGCGCCAGCAGCTTGATAGGGGGGAACACTGAAGCTTTCTTT. V is TRBV5-1 and J is TRBJ1-1; perhaps TRBD1 as D (6 bases). The CDR3 has 14 amino acids. V shed 1 base and J shed 1 base, with 8 bases lying between them. Germline V CDR1 and CDR2: SGHRS, YFSETQ.

V is TRBV6-5 and J is TRBJ1-1; D not resolved. V was pared by 2 bases and J by 4 bases, with 14 bases between. Looked up from germline, CDR1 is MNHEY and CDR2 is SVGAGI. The CDR3 spans 15 residues. CDR3 sequence: CASSYVGGVGTEAFF. In nucleotides, the CDR3 is TGTGCCAGCAGTTACGTGGGAGGAGTCGGCACTGAAGCTTTCTTT.